Given below is one T cell receptor (beta chain) in context. What it recognizes is unknown. The repertoire was sequenced with immunoSEQ multiplex PCR; TCRdb's copy has only in-frame clones and lacks some. The data show some 19,000 clones, over 75% seen once. V shed 5 bases, J shed 7 bases, and the junction held 10 bases outside the gene matches. CDR3 length: 15 residues. The germline V gene encodes CDR1 SEHNR and CDR2 FQNEAQ (reference sequence). The sample is drawn from a study of T cells and Merkel cell carcinoma outcomes. Findings of the study overall: Merkel cell carcinoma outcomes were reportedly predicted by repertoire and T-cell density.

The sequence was obtained from a human donor with Merkel cell carcinoma. Sequenced sample: tumor tissue from Merkel cell carcinoma. This chain links TRBV7-9 with TRBJ2-1, with TRBD2 identical over 8 bases. The CDR3 sequence is CASSHSGAGGNEQFF. In DNA, the CDR3 is TGTGCCAGCAGCCATAGCGGGGCCGGGGGGAATGAGCAGTTCTTC.